Below are 27 T cell receptor beta chains sequenced from a single sample in a study of post-analysis software for immune sequencing data. Study-wide points: Compared with controls, patients had more of 4 or 5 TRBV segments, including TRBV5-6, TRBV5-1 and TRBV20-1.

Unique molecular identifiers tagged the TCR beta cDNA libraries. One entry per CDR3 protein, called by TCRdb with MiXCR from the PCR reads. The data hold 650,000 to 900,000 distinct CDR3 sequences, with about 43% observed a single time. These receptors are not linked to any known antigen. Sequenced input: blood. These receptors all come from a girl between 10 and 17 years old with multiple sclerosis.

Worth noting for this clonotype: Relative to the germline gene, one junction end is altered; a read error may explain this. CDR3 residues: CSVESLTRSSNEQCF. For the CDR3, the DNA is TGCAGCGTTGAAAGCTTGACCCGCTCATCCAATGAGCAGTGCTTC. The chain is built from TRBV29-1 and TRBJ2-1; unclear D gene. Per germline, CDR1 SQVTM and CDR2 ANQGSEA. The CDR3 extends over 15 amino acids.

Here the CDR3 DNA reads TGTGCCAGCAGCTACAAGGACTGGGGAGATACGCAGTATTTT. Translating gives CASSYKDWGDTQYF. The chain employs TRBV7-9 and TRBJ2-3; D might be TRBD2 (5 bases). Germline V gives CDR1 SEHNR, CDR2 FQNEAQ (reference sequence). V shed 4 bases and J shed 5 bases, with 13 bases lying between them. This CDR3 contains 14 residues.

The chain couples TRBV20-1 to TRBJ2-7; D is perhaps TRBD1 (7 bases). CDR3 length: 16 residues. V was shortened by 1 base and J by 4 bases, with 20 bases between the two germline ends. From germline, CDR1 is DFQATT and CDR2 SNEGSKA (reference sequence). CDR3 protein: CSARAGDSGGGYEQYF. CDR3 DNA: TGCAGTGCTAGAGCGGGGGACAGTGGCGGAGGGTACGAGCAGTACTTC.

The table lists this clonotype with a few counts. The V call is TRBV5-1, the J call TRBJ2-1, with 9 bases that match TRBD1. J lost 8 bases, V lost 7 bases, and 13 bases had no gene match. The CDR3 runs 15 residues. The germline V gene has CDR1 SGHRS and CDR2 YFSETQ. The CDR3 nucleotides read TGCGCCAGCTCCCCCTTTGGACAGGGGCGAGATGAGCAGTTCTTC. It translates to CASSPFGQGRDEQFF.

V usage is TRBV28 and J usage is TRBJ1-6, with D hard to call. V lost 5 bases and J lost 10, with 15 bases in between. This CDR3 has 14 residues. Germline V gene lookup returns CDR1 MDHEN and CDR2 SYDVKM. The CDR3 sequence is CASSQRREISPLHF. CDR3 nucleotides: TGTGCCAGCAGTCAGCGGAGGGAAATCTCACCCCTCCACTTT. Complete variable domain (other parts from reference TRBV28 and TRBJ1-6): DVKVTQSSRYLVKRTGEKVFLECVQDMDHENMFWYRQDPGLGLRLIYFSYDVKMKEKGDIPEGYSVSREKKERFSLILESASTNQTSMYLCASSQRREISPLHFGNGTRLTVT.

This clonotype was observed a handful of times. This rearrangement joins TRBV7-8 to TRBJ2-3; the D gene is possibly TRBD2 (5 bases). Trimming pared 0 bases from V and 6 bases from J, leaving 10 bases between. The CDR3 runs to 14 residues. The germline gives CDR1 SGHVS, CDR2 FQNEAQ. In DNA form, the CDR3 reads TGTGCCAGCAGCTTAGCGGGAGATGCCGATACGCAGTATTTT. Translated, it gives CASSLAGDADTQYF.

This chain joins TRBV20-1 and TRBJ2-1, with 11 bases fitting TRBD2. V trimming: 3 bases; J trimming: 4 bases; junction bases outside the gene matches: 8. From germline, CDR1 is DFQATT and CDR2 SNEGSKA (reference sequence). This CDR3 is 16 amino acids long. CDR3 sequence: CSASASGRTHYNEQFF. The CDR3 DNA follows: TGCAGTGCTAGCGCTAGCGGGAGGACCCATTACAATGAGCAGTTCTTC.

A few counts support this clonotype. The rearrangement joins TRBV29-1 to TRBJ2-1, with D possibly being TRBD1 (7 bases). Germline loops: CDR1 SQVTM, CDR2 ANQGSEA. The CDR3 is 18 residues long. Trimming took 3 bases from V and 0 from J, leaving 21 bases between them. CDR3 DNA sequence: TGCAGCGTTGACAAGGGGGCGCTAGCGACATACTCCTACAATGAGCAGTTCTTC. Its protein product is CSVDKGALATYSYNEQFF.

The chain employs TRBV6-2 or TRBV6-3 and TRBJ1-1; TRBD1 is a possible D gene (5 bases). The germline V gene has CDR1 MNHEY and CDR2 SVGEGT. V gave up 2 bases and J gave up 9 bases, with 16 bases separating them. The CDR3 totals 14 residues. As DNA, the CDR3 is TGTGCCAGCAGTTACCCCGGGACGAAGATCCAAGCTTTCTTT. Translation gives CASSYPGTKIQAFF.

CDR3 amino acids: CASSLQGNSYEQYF. CDR3 nucleotides: TGCGCCAGCAGCTTACAGGGGAACTCCTACGAGCAGTACTTC. This chain joins TRBV5-1 and TRBJ2-7; 7 bases line up with TRBD1. The CDR3 runs to 14 residues. The V gene's germline CDR1 is SGHRS and CDR2 YFSETQ. V trimming: 2 bases; J trimming: 0 bases; junction bases outside the gene matches: 2.

This clonotype was seen only a few times. The gene calls are TRBV10-3 and TRBJ2-1; 10 positions match TRBD2. This CDR3 comprises 16 residues. J was trimmed by 5 bases and V by 3 bases; bases with no gene match: 7. The germline gives CDR1 ENHRY, CDR2 SYGVKD. The CDR3 region has the DNA TGTGCCATCAGTGACAGTGGACTAGCGGTCCACAATGAGCAGTTCTTC. Its translation: CAISDSGLAVHNEQFF.

V usage is TRBV5-6 and J usage is TRBJ1-2, with 11 bases fitting TRBD1. Germline CDR1 SGHDT, CDR2 YYEEEE. This CDR3 has 16 residues. The ends lost 4 bases at V and 3 bases at J; junction bases unmatched: 8. This chain's CDR3 is CASSQDRGRMDYGYTF. The DNA of the CDR3 is TGTGCCAGCAGCCAGGACAGGGGGCGAATGGACTATGGCTACACCTTC.

The chain links TRBV29-1 to TRBJ2-3; TRBD1 agrees at 7 bases. V was pared by 3 bases and J by 9 bases, with 9 bases of the junction left unmatched. Germline V CDR1 and CDR2: SQVTM, ANQGSEA. There are 13 residues in the CDR3. DNA of the CDR3: TGCAGCGTTGAGGGGACAGCGGACGGGACGCAGTATTTT. Encoded protein: CSVEGTADGTQYF.

In the case of this clonotype: One end of the junction fails to match germline, which may point to a read error. The chain joins TRBV6-5 to TRBJ2-7; 9 bases line up with TRBD1. CDR1 and CDR2 (germline): MNHEY, SVGAGI. This CDR3 region has 15 residues. CDR3 nucleotides: TGTGCCAGCAGCCCAGGGACAGGGTACTCCTACGGGCAGTACTTC. Encoded protein: CASSPGTGYSYGQYF.

V usage is TRBV5-6 and J usage is TRBJ2-5; maybe TRBD2 (6 bases). The CDR3 runs to 16 residues. With 0 bases removed from V and 2 bases from J, the gap between germline ends came to 14 bases. CDR1 and CDR2 from the germline V gene are SGHDT and YYEEEE. The CDR3 bases are TGTGCCAGCAGCTTGGCCCTTGCGGGGTGGCAAGAGACCCAGTACTTC. Its protein product is CASSLALAGWQETQYF.

V is TRBV20-1 and J is TRBJ2-1, with D uncertain. V lost 0 bases, J lost 3 bases, and 12 bases lay in between. Germline assignment: CDR1 DFQATT and CDR2 SNEGSKA (reference sequence). The CDR3 sequence is 15 residues long. CDR3 protein: CSAREFGALYNEQFF. DNA of the CDR3: TGCAGTGCTAGAGAGTTCGGCGCCCTCTACAATGAGCAGTTCTTC.

The V and J genes are TRBV5-1 and TRBJ2-5, with D maybe TRBD2 (5 bases). Germline V gene sequence: CDR1 SGHRS, CDR2 YFSETQ. Trimming stripped 0 bases from V and 4 bases from J, with 16 bases between. The CDR3 length is 16 residues. The CDR3 region is CASSLAASSHGETQYF. Here the CDR3 DNA reads TGCGCCAGCAGCTTGGCGGCTAGCTCCCATGGAGAGACCCAGTACTTC.

CDR3 residues: CASSETLPGTSSIYEQFF. The CDR3 bases are TGTGCCAGCAGTGAAACACTCCCCGGGACTAGCAGTATCTATGAGCAGTTCTTC. The V gene is TRBV6-1, the J gene TRBJ2-1; 9 nucleotides line up with TRBD2. The CDR3 length is 18 residues. V lost 2 bases and J lost 8; bases outside the gene matches: 16. Germline V gene sequence: CDR1 MNHNS, CDR2 SASEGT.

The rearrangement links TRBV10-3 to TRBJ2-7, with D unclear. The V end was cut by 11 bases, the J end by 7 bases, with 6 bases between. Germline assignment: CDR1 ENHRY and CDR2 SYGVKD. The CDR3 length is 8 residues. The CDR3 sequence is CAVGEQYF. The CDR3 DNA sequence: TGTGCCGTCGGGGAGCAGTACTTC.

This clonotype was found a few times. The V and J genes are TRBV12-3 or TRBV12-4 and TRBJ2-5, with D hard to call. V gave up 3 bases and J gave up 5 bases, with 16 bases separating them. The CDR3 is 15 residues long. CDR3 sequence: CASSLGRTARETQYF. The CDR3 bases are TGTGCCAGCAGTTTGGGCCGGACCGCGCGGGAGACCCAGTACTTC.

This clonotype was counted between two and nine times. J is TRBJ2-3 and V is TRBV4-2, with 16 bases that match TRBD2. V shed 3 bases, J shed 2 bases, and the junction held 11 bases outside the gene matches. CDR1 and CDR2 (germline): LGHNA, YNFKEQ. The CDR3 has 20 amino acids. The CDR3 DNA is TGTGCCAGCAGCCATCCGCCGGGACTAGCGGGAGGGCCGAACACAGATACGCAGTATTTT. Protein product: CASSHPPGLAGGPNTDTQYF.

The chain links TRBV12-3 or TRBV12-4 to TRBJ1-2, with D perhaps TRBD1 (6 bases). The CDR3 runs to 13 residues. Trimming stripped 5 bases from V and 8 bases from J, with 15 bases between. The CDR3 coding sequence is TGTGCCAGCAGTCAAAGGGGGGGGAGAGGCTACACCTTC. This translates into CASSQRGGRGYTF.

Only a few counts were recorded for this clonotype. This chain joins TRBV20-1 and TRBJ1-2, with D unresolved. Germline CDR1 reads DFQATT; CDR2 reads SNEGSKA (reference sequence). The ends were cut back, 0 bases at V and 3 bases at J, with 8 bases in the middle. This CDR3 has 13 amino acids. CDR3 protein: CSARDRSDYGYTF. CDR3 in DNA: TGCAGTGCTAGAGATCGGAGCGACTATGGCTACACCTTC.

This chain joins TRBV28 and TRBJ1-6; tentatively, D is TRBD1 (6 bases). CDR3 length: 16 amino acids. V was shortened by 10 bases and J by 1 base, with 17 bases between the two germline ends. Germline CDR1 MDHEN, CDR2 SYDVKM. The chain's CDR3 is CATGRGDRSYNSPLHF. CDR3 nucleotides: TGTGCCACCGGAAGGGGAGACAGGTCCTATAATTCACCCCTCCACTTT.

This clonotype came up a few times. The V gene is TRBV5-6, the J gene TRBJ1-1; 7 bases align to TRBD1. Trimming removed 1 base from V and 4 bases from J; junction bases left unmatched: 7. CDR1 and CDR2 (germline): SGHDT, YYEEEE. The CDR3 totals 15 residues. The CDR3 region has the DNA TGTGCCAGCAGCTTGAATACAGGGGCGGGCACTGAAGCTTTCTTT. Its translation is CASSLNTGAGTEAFF.

This clonotype was picked up a small number of times. This chain links TRBV6-4 with TRBJ2-7; D is unresolved. CDR1 is MRHNA, CDR2 SNTAGT, per germline. This CDR3 spans 9 amino acids. With 8 bases removed from V and 12 bases from J, the gap between germline ends came to 11 bases. The CDR3 spells CASFGPPYF. As DNA, the CDR3 is TGTGCCAGCTTCGGCCCCCCGTACTTC.

The genes are TRBV7-2 and TRBJ2-7; 8 positions match TRBD2. The CDR3 is 15 amino acids. Germline trimming cut 0 bases from V and 2 bases from J; bases unmatched to any gene: 3. Germline values: CDR1 SGHTA, CDR2 FQGNSA. The CDR3 coding sequence is TGTGCCAGCAGCTTAGCACTAGCGGCTCCCTACGAGCAGTACTTC. Encoded protein: CASSLALAAPYEQYF.